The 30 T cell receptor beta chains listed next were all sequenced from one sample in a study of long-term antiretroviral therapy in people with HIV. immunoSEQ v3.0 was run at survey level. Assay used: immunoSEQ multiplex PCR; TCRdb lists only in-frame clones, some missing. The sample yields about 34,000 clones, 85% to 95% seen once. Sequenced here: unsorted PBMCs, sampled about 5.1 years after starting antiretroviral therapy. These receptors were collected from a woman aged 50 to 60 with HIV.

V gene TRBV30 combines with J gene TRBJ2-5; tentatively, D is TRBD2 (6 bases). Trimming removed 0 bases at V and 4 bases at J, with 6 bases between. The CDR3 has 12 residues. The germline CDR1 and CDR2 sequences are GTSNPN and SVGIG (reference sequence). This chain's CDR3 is CAWSVGGETQYF. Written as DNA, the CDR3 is TGTGCCTGGAGTGTCGGGGGAGAGACCCAGTACTTC.

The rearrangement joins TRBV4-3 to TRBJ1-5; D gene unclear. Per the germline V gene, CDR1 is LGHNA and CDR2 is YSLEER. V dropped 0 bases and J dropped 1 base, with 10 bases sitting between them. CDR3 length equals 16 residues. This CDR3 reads CASSQDYKGSNQPQHF. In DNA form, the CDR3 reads TGCGCCAGCAGCCAAGATTATAAGGGAAGCAATCAGCCCCAGCATTTT.

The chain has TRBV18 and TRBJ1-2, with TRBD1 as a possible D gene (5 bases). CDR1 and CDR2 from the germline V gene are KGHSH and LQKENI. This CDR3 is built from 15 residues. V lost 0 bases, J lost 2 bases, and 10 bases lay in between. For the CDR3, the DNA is TGTGCCAGCTCACCACCGAGCACAGGCAACTATGGCTACACCTTC. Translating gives CASSPPSTGNYGYTF.

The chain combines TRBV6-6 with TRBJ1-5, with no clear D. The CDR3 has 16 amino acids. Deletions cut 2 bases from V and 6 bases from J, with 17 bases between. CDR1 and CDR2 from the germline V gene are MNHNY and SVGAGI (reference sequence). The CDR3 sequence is CASSYERRTGFQPQHF. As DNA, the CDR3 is TGTGCCAGCAGTTACGAGCGGAGGACGGGCTTTCAGCCCCAGCATTTT.

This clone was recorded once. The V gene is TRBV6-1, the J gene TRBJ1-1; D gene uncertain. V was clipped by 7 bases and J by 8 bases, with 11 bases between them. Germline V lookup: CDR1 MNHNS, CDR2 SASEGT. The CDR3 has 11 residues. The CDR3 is CASTGSIEAFF. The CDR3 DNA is TGTGCCAGCACGGGGTCGATAGAAGCTTTCTTT.

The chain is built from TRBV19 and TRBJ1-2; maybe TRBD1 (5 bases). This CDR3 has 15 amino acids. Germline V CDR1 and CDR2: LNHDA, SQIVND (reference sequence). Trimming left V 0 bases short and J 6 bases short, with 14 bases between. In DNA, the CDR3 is TGTGCCAGTAGTATAGAACCGGGGACGACGGATGGCTACACCTTC. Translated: CASSIEPGTTDGYTF.

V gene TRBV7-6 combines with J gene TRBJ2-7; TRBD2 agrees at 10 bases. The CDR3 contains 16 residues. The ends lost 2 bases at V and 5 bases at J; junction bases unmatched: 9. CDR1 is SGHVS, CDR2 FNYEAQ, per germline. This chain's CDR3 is CASSLSPSGGINEQYF. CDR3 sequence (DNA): TGTGCCAGCAGCTTATCACCTAGCGGGGGTATTAACGAGCAGTACTTC.

The CDR3 bases are TGTGCCAGCAGCTTAGGCGTGACTAGCGGGGTTGGAGATACGCAGTATTTT. Its translation: CASSLGVTSGVGDTQYF. The rearrangement uses TRBV11-2 and TRBJ2-3; 11 nucleotides align to TRBD2. The CDR3 consists of 17 residues. Germline CDR1 and CDR2: SGHAT and FQNNGV. V was pared by 1 base and J by 5 bases, with 8 bases of the junction left unmatched.

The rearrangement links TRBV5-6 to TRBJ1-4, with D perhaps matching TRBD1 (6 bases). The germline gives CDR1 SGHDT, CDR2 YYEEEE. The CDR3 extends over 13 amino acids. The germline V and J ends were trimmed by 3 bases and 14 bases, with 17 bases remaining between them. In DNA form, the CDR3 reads TGTGCCAGCAGCTCTATACAGGGAAATAATCTGTTTTTT. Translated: CASSSIQGNNLFF.

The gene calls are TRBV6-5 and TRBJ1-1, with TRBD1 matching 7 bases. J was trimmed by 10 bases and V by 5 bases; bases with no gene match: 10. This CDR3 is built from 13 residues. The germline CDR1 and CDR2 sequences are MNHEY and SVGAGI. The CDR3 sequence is CASSQTGSLGAFF. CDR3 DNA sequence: TGTGCCAGCAGTCAGACAGGGTCATTGGGAGCTTTCTTT.

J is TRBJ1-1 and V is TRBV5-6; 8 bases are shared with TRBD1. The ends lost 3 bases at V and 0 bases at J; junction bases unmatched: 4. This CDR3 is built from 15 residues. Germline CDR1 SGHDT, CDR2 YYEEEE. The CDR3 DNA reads TGTGCCAGCAGCTCAGGACAGGGATTGAACACTGAAGCTTTCTTT. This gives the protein CASSSGQGLNTEAFF.

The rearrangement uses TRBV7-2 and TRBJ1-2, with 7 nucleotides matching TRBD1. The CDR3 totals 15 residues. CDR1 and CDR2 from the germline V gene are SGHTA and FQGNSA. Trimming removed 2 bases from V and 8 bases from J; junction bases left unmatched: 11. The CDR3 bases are TGTGCCAGCAGCTTAAGGTCAGGGGGAAGGGACGGCTACACCTTC. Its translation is CASSLRSGGRDGYTF.

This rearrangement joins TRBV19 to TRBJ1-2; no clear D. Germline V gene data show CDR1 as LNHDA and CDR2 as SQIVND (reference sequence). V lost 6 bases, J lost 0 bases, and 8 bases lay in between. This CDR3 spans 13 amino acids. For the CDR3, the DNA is TGTGCCAGTAGCTCAGCCGCTAACTATGGCTACACCTTC. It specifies CASSSAANYGYTF. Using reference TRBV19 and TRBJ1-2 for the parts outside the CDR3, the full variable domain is DGGITQSPKYLFRKEGQNVTLSCEQNLNHDAMYWYRQDPGQGLRLIYYSQIVNDFQKGDIAEGYSVSREKKESFPLTVTSAQKNPTAFYLCASSSAANYGYTFGSGTRLTVV.

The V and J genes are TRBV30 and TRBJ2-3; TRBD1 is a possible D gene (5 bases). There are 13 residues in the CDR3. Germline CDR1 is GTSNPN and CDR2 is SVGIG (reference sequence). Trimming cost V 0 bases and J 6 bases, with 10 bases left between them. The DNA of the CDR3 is TGTGCCTGGAGTGTACCTGGGGCGGATACGCAGTATTTT. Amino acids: CAWSVPGADTQYF.

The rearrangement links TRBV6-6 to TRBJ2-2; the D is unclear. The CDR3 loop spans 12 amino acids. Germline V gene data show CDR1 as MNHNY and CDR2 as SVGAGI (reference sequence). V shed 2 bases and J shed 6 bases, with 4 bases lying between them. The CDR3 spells CASSYLSGELFF. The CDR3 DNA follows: TGTGCCAGCAGTTACCTGTCCGGGGAGCTGTTTTTT.

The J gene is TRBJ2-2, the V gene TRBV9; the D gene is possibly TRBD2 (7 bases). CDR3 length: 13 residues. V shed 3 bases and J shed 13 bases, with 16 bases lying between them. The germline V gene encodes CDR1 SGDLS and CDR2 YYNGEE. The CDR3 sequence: CASSAAGARRLFF. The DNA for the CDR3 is TGTGCCAGCAGCGCGGCGGGGGCTCGAAGGCTGTTTTTT.

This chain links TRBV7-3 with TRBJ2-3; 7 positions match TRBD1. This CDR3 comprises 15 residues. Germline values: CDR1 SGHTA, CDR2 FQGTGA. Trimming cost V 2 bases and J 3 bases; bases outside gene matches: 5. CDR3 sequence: CASSLASGGTDTQYF. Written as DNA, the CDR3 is TGTGCCAGCAGCTTAGCCTCAGGGGGAACAGATACGCAGTATTTT. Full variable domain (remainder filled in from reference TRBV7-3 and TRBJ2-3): GAGVSQTPSNKVTEKGKYVELRCDPISGHTALYWYRQSLGQGPEFLIYFQGTGAADDSGLPNDRFFAVRPEGSVSTLKIQRTERGDSAVYLCASSLASGGTDTQYFGPGTRLTVL.

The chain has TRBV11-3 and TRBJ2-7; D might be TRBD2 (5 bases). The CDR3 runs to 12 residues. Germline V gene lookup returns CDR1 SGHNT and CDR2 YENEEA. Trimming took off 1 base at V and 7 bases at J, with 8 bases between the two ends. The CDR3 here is CASSLGADEQYF. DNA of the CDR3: TGTGCCAGCAGCTTAGGAGCGGATGAGCAGTACTTC. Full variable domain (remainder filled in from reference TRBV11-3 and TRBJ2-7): EAGVVQSPRYKIIEKKQPVAFWCNPISGHNTLYWYLQNLGQGPELLIRYENEEAVDDSQLPKDRFSAERLKGVDSTLKIQPAELGDSAVYLCASSLGADEQYFGPGTRLTVT.

This CDR3 reads CASSPKGNSPLHF. The CDR3 DNA is TGTGCCAGCAGTCCAAAGGGGAATTCACCCCTCCACTTT. The chain couples TRBV2 to TRBJ1-6, with D perhaps matching TRBD1 (5 bases). Trimming left V 5 bases short and J 7 bases short, with 9 bases between. The CDR3 is made up of 13 amino acids. Germline assignment: CDR1 SNHLY and CDR2 FYNNEI.

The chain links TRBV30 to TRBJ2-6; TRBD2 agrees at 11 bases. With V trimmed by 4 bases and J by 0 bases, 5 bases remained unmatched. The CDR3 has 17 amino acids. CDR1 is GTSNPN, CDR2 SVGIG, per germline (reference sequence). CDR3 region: CAWTLAGGLSGANVLTF. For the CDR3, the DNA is TGTGCCTGGACCCTAGCGGGGGGTCTCTCTGGGGCCAACGTCCTGACTTTC.

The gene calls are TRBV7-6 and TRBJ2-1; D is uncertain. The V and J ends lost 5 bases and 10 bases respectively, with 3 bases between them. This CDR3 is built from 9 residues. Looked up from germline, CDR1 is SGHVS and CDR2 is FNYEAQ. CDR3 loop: CASSPEQFF. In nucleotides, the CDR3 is TGTGCCAGCAGCCCGGAGCAGTTCTTC.

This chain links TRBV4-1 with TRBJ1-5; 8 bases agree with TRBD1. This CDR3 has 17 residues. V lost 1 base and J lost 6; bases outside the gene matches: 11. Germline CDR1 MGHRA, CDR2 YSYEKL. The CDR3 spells CASSQGLGQGASQPQHF. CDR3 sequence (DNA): TGCGCCAGCAGCCAAGGCCTCGGTCAGGGGGCCAGTCAGCCCCAGCATTTT.

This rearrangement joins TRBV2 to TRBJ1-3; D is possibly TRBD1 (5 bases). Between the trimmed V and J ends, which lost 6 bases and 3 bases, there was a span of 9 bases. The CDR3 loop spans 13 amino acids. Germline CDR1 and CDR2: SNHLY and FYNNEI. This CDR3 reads CASRDRNGNTIYF. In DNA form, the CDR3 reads TGTGCCAGCAGAGACAGAAATGGAAACACCATATATTTT.

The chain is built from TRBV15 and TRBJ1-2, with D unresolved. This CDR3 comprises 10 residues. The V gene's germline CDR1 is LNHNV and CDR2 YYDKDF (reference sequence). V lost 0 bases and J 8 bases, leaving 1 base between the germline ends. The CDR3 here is CATSRDGYTF. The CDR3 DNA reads TGTGCCACCAGCAGAGACGGCTACACCTTC.

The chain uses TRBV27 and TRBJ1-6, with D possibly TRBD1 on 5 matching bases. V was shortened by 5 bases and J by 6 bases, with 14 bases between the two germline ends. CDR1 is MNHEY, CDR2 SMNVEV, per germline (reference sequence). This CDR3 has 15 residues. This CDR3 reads CASSVDSAVNSPLHF. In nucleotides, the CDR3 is TGTGCCAGCAGTGTCGACAGCGCCGTTAATTCACCCCTCCACTTT.

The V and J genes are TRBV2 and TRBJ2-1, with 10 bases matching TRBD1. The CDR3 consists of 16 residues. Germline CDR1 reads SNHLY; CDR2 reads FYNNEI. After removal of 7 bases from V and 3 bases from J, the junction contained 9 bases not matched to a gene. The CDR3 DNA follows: TGTGCCAGCACCCCGGGACAGGGGCCCCACTACAATGAGCAGTTCTTC. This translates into CASTPGQGPHYNEQFF.

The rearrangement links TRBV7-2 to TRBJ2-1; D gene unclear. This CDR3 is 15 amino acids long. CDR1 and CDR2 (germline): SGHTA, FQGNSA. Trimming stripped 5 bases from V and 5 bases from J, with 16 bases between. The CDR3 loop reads CASSPWARRDNEQFF. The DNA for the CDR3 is TGTGCCAGCAGCCCCTGGGCTAGACGAGACAATGAGCAGTTCTTC. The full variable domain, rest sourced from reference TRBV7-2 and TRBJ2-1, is GAGVSQSPSNKVTEKGKDVELRCDPISGHTALYWYRQSLGQGLEFLIYFQGNSAPDKSGLPSDRFSAERTGGSVSTLTIQRTQQEDSAVYLCASSPWARRDNEQFFGPGTRLTVL.

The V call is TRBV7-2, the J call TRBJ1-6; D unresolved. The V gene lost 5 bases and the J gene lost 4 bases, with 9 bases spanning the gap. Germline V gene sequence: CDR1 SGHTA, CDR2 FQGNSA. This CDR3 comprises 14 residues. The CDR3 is CASSVDGYNSPLHF. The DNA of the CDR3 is TGTGCCAGCAGCGTGGACGGTTATAATTCACCCCTCCACTTT.

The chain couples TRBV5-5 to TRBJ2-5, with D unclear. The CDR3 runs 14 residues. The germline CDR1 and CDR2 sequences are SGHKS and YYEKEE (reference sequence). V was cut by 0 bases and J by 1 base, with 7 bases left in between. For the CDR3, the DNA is TGTGCCAGCAGCTTGGCTGTATCCCAAGAGACCCAGTACTTC. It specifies CASSLAVSQETQYF.

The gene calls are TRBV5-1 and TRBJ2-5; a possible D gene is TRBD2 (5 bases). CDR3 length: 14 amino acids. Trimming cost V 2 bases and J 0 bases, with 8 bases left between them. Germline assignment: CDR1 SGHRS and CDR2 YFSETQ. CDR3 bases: TGCGCCAGCAGCTTCCCAGCGGACCAAGAGACCCAGTACTTC. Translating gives CASSFPADQETQYF. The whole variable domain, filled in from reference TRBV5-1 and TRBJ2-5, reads KAGVTQTPRYLIKTRGQQVTLSCSPISGHRSVSWYQQTPGQGLQFLFEYFSETQRNKGNFPGRFSGRQFSNSRSEMNVSTLELGDSALYLCASSFPADQETQYFGPGTRLLVL.